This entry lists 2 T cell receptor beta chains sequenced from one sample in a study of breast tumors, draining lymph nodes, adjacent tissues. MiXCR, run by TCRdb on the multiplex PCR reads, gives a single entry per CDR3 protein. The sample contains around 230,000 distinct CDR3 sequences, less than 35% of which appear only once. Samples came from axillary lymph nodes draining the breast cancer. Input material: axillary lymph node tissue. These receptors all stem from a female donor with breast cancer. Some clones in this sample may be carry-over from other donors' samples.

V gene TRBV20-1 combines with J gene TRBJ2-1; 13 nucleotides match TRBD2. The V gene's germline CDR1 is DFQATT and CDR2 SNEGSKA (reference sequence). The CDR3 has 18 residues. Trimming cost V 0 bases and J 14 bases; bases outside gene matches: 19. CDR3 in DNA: TGCAGTGCTAGAGATAGGACTAGCGGGAGAGAGGGAGGCCGGAGGGAGTTCTTC. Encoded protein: CSARDRTSGREGGRREFF.

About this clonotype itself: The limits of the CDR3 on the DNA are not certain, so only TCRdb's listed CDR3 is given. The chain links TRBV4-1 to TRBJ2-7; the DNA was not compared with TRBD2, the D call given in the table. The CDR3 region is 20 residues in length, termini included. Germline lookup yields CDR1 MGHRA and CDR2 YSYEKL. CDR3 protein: CASSQDELVQYFGPAYEQYF.